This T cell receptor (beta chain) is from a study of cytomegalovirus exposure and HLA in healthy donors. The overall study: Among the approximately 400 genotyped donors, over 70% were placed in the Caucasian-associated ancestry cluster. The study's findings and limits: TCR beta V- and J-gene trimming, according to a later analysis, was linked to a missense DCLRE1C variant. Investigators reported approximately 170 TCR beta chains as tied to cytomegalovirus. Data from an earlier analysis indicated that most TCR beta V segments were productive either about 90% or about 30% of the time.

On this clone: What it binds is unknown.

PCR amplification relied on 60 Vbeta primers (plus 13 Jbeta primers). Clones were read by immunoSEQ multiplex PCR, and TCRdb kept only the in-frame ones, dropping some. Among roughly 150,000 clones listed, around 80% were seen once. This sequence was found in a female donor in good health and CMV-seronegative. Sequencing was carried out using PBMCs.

CDR3: CASSLVGRQGTYEQYF. The CDR3 bases are TGTGCCAGCAGCTTAGTTGGGCGACAGGGTACCTACGAGCAGTACTTC. V usage is TRBV13 and J usage is TRBJ2-7; TRBD1 agrees at 7 bases. The CDR3 consists of 16 residues. Germline lookup yields CDR1 PRHDT and CDR2 FYEKMQ (reference sequence). The junction had 8 bases not matched to a gene; V was cut back by 1 base and J by 2 bases.